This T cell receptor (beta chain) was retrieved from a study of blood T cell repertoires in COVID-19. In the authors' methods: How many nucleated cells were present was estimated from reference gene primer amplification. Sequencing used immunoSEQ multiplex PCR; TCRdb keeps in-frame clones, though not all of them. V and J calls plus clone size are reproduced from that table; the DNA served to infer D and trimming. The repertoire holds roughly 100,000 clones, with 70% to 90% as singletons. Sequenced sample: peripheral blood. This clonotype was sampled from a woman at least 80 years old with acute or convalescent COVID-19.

This CDR3 is CASSDSQGSNSPLHF. The CDR3 DNA reads as TGTGCCAGCAGTGACTCACAGGGGAGCAATTCACCCCTCCACTTT. The chain has TRBV6-4 and TRBJ1-6, with 7 bases that match TRBD1. The CDR3 has 15 residues. J was trimmed by 7 bases and V by 0 bases; bases with no gene match: 3. Germline assignment: CDR1 MRHNA and CDR2 SNTAGT.